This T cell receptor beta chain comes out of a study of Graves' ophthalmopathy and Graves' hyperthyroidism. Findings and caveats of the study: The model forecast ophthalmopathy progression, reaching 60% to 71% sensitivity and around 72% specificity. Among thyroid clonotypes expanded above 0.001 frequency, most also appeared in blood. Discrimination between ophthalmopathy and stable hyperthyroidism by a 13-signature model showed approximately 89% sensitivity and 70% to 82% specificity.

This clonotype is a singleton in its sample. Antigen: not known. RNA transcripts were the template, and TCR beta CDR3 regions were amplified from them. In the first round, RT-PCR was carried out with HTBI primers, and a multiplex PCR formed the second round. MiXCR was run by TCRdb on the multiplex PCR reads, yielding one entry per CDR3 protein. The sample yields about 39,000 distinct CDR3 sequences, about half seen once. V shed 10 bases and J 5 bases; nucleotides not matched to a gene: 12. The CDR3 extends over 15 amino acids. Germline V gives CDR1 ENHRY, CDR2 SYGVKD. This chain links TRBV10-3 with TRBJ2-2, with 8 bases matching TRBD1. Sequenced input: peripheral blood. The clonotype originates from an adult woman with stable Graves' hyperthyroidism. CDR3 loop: CASPAGTGMTGELFF. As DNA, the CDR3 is TGTGCCAGCCCCGCCGGGACAGGAATGACCGGGGAGCTGTTTTTT.